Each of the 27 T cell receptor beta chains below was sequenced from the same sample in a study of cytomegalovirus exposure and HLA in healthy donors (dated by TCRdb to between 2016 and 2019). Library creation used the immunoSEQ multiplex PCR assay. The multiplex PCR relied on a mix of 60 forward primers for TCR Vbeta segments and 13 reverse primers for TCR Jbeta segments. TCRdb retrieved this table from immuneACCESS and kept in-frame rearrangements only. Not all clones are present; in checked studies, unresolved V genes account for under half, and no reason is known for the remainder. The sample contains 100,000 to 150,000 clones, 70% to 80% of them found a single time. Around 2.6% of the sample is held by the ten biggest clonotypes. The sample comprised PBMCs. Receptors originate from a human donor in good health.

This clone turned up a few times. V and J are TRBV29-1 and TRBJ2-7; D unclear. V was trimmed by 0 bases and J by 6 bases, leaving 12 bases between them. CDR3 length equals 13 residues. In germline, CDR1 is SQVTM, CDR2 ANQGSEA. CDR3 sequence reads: CSVEEGSSLEQYF. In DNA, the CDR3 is TGCAGCGTTGAAGAGGGCAGTTCCCTCGAGCAGTACTTC.

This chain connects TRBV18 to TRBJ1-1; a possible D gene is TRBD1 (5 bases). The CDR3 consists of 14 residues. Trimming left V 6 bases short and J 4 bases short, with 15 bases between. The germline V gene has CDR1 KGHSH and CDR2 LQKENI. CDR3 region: CASSLAGPGTEAFF. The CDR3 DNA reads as TGTGCCAGCTCCCTGGCGGGACCCGGCACTGAAGCTTTCTTT.

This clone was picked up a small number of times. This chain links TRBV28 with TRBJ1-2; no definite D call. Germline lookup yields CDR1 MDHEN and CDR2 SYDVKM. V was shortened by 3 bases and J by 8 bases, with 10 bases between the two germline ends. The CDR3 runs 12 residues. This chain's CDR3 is CASSFRGIGYTF. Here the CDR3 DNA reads TGTGCCAGCAGTTTCCGGGGAATCGGCTACACCTTC.

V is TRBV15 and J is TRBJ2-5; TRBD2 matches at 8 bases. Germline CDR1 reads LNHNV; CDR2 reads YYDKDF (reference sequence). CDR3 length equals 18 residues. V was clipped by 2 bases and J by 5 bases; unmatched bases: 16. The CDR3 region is CATSRILRTSLVGETQYF. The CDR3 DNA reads TGTGCCACCAGCAGAATCCTACGGACTAGCCTTGTTGGGGAGACCCAGTACTTC.

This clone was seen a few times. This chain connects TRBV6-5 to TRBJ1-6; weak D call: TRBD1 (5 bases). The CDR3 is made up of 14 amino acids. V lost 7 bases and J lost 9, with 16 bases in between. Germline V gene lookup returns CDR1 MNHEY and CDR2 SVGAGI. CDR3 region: CASTEGPRGSPLHF. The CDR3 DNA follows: TGTGCCAGCACCGAGGGACCGCGGGGTTCACCCCTCCACTTT.

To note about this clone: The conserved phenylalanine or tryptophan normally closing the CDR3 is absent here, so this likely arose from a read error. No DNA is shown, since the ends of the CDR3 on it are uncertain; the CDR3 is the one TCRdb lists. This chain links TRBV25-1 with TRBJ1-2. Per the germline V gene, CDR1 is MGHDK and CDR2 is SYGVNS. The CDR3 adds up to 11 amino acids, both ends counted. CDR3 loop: CASSFFRGRPV.

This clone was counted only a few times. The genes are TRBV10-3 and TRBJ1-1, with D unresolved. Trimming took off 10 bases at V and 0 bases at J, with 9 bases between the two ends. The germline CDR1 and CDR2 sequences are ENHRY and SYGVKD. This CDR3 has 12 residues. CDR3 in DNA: TGTGCCAGCAGCCAGGTGAACACTGAAGCTTTCTTT. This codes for CASSQVNTEAFF.

CDR3 DNA: TGTGCCAGCAGCTTGGGGACTAGCGGGGGGGCAAGAGGAGATACGCAGTATTTT. Protein product: CASSLGTSGGARGDTQYF. The genes are TRBV7-6 and TRBJ2-3; 16 nucleotides align to TRBD2. This CDR3 has 18 amino acids. With 3 bases clipped from V and 5 bases from J, the junction kept 8 bases outside the gene matches. Per the germline V gene, CDR1 is SGHVS and CDR2 is FNYEAQ.

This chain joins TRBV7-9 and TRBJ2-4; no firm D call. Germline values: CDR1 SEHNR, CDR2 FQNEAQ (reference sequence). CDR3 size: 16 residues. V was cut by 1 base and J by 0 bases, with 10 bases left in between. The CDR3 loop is CASSLGVALAKNIQYF. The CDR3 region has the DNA TGTGCCAGCAGCTTAGGAGTAGCTCTAGCCAAAAACATTCAGTACTTC.

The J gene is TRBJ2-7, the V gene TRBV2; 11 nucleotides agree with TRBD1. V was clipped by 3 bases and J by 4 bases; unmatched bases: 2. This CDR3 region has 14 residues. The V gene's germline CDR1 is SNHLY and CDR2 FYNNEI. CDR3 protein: CASSEDRGLYEQYF. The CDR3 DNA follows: TGTGCCAGCAGTGAGGACAGGGGGCTTTACGAGCAGTACTTC.

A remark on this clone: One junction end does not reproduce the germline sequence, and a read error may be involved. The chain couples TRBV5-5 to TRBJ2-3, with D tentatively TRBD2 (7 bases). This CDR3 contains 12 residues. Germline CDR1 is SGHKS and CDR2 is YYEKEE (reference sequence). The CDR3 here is CASSQGGDMQYF. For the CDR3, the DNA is TGTGCCAGCAGTCAAGGGGGGGATATGCAGTATTTT.

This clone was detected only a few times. CDR3 sequence (DNA): TGTGCCAGCAGGAAAGACAGGGGGGGCACAGATACGCAGTATTTT. Its protein is CASRKDRGGTDTQYF. The rearrangement joins TRBV27 to TRBJ2-3; 9 bases line up with TRBD1. The CDR3 totals 15 residues. The V gene's germline CDR1 is MNHEY and CDR2 SMNVEV (reference sequence). The V gene end was trimmed by 6 bases and the J gene end by 1 base; junction bases not matched to a gene: 5.

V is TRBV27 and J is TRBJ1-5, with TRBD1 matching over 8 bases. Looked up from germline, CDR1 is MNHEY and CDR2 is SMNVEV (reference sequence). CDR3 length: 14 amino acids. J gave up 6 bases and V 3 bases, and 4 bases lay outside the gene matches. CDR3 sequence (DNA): TGTGCCAGCAGTTTCACAGGGGGGACTCAGCCCCAGCATTTT. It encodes CASSFTGGTQPQHF.

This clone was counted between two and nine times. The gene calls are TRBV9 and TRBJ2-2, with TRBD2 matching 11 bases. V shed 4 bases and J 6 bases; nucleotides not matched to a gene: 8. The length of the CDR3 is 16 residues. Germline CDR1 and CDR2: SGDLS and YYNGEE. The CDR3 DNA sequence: TGTGCCAGCAGCAAAACTAGCGGGAGTAGGCCCGGGGAGCTGTTTTTT. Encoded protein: CASSKTSGSRPGELFF.

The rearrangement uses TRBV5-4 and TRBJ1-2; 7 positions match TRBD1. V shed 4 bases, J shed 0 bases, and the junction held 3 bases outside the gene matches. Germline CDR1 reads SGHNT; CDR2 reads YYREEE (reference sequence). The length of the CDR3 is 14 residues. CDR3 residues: CASSRTGPNYGYTF. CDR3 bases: TGTGCCAGCAGCAGGACAGGACCTAACTATGGCTACACCTTC.

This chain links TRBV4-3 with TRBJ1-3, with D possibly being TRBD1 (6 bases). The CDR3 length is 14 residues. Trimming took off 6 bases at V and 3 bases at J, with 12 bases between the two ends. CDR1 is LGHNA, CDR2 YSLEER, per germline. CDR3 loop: CASSSRGFGNTIYF. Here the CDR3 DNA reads TGCGCCAGCAGTTCCAGGGGTTTTGGAAACACCATATATTTT.

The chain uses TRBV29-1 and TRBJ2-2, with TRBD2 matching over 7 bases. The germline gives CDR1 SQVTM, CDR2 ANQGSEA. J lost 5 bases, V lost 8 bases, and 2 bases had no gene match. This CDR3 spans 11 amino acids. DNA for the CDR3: TGCAGCCCGGGGGGAACCGGGGAGCTGTTTTTT. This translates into CSPGGTGELFF.

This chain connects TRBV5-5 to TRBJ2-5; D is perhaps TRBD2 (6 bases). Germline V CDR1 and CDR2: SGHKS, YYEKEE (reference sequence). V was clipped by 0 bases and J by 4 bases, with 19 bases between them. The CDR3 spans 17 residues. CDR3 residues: CASSLGASGRLGETQYF. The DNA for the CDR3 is TGTGCCAGCAGCTTGGGCGCGTCAGGGAGGTTGGGAGAGACCCAGTACTTC.

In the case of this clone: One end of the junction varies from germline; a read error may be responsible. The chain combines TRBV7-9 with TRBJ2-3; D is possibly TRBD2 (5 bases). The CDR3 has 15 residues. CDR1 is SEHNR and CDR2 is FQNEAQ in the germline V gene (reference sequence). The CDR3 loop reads CSSSLGGLTADTQYF. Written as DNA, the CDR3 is TGTTCCAGCAGCTTAGGCGGACTCACGGCAGATACGCAGTATTTT. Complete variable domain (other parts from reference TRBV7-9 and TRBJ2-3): DTGVSQNPRHKITKRGQNVTFRCDPISEHNRLYWYRQTLGQGPEFLTYFQNEAQLEKSRLLSDRFSAERPKGSFSTLEIQRTEQGDSAMYLCSSSLGGLTADTQYFGPGTRLTVL.

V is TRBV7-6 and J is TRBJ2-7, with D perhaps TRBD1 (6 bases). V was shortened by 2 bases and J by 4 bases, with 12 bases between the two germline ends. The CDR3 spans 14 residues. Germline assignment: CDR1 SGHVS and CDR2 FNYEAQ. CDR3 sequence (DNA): TGTGCCAGCAGCTTAAAGGGGGTTGGATACGAGCAGTACTTC. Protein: CASSLKGVGYEQYF.

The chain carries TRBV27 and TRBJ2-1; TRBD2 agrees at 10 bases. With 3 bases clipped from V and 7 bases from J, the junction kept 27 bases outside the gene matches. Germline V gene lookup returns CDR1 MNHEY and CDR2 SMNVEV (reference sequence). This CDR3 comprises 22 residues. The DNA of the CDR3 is TGTGCCAGCAGTTTGGAACCAAACGCGGAAATCACTAGCGGGGAGCGGAATAATGAGCAGTTCTTC. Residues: CASSLEPNAEITSGERNNEQFF.

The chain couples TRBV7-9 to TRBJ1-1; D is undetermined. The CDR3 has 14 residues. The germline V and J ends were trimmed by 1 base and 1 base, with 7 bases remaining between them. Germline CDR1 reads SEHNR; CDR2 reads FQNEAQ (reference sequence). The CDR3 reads CASSLVQANTEAFF. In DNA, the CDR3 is TGTGCCAGCAGCTTAGTTCAGGCGAACACTGAAGCTTTCTTT.

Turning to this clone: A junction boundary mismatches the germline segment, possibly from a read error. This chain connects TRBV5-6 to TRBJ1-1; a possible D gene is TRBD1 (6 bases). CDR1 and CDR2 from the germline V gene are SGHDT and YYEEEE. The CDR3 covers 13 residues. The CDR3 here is CASSTYRVLEAFF. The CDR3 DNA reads TGTGCCAGCAGTACTTACAGGGTCCTTGAAGCTTTTTTT.

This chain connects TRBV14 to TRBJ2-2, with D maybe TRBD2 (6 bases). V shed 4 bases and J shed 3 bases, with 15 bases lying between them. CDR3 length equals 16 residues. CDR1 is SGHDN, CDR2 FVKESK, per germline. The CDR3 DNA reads TGTGCCAGCAGCCCGACGGGACTCCGGGACACCGGGGAGCTGTTTTTT. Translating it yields CASSPTGLRDTGELFF.

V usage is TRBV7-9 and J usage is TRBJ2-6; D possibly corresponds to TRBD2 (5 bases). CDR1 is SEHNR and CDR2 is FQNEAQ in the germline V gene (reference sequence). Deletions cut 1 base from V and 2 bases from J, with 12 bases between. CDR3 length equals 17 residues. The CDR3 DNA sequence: TGTGCCAGCAGCTTAGGGCCCTTCGGGGCTGGGGCCAACGTCCTGACTTTC. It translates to CASSLGPFGAGANVLTF.

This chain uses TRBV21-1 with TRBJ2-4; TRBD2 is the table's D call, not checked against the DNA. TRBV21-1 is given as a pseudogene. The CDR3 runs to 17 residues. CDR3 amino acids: CASSTHSSDLAKNIQYF. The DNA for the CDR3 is TGTGCCAGCAGCACCCACTCCTCCGATCTAGCCAAAAACATTCAGTACTTC.

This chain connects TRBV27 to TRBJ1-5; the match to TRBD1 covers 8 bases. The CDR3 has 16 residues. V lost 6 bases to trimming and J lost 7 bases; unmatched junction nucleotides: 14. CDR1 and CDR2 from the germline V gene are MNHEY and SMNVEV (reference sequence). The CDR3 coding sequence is TGTGCCAGCAGAACCACGGCAGGGGGCTGGGGGCAGCCCCAGCATTTT. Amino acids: CASRTTAGGWGQPQHF.